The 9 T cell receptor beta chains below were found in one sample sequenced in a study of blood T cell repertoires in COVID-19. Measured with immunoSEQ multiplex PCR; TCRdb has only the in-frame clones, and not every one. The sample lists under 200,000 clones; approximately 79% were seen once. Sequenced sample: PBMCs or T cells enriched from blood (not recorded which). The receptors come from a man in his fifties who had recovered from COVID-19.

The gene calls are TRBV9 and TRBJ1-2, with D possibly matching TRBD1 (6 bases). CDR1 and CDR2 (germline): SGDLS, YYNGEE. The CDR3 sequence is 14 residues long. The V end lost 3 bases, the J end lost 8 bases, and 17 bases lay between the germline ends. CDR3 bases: TGTGCCAGCAGCGGACAACTCGGACAGCGAGGCTACACCTTC. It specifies CASSGQLGQRGYTF.

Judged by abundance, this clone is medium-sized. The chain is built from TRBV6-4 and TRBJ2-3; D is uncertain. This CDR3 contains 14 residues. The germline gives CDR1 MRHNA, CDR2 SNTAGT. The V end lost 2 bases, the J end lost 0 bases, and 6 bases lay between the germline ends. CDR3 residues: CASSDGQSTDTQYF. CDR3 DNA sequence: TGTGCCAGCAGTGACGGCCAGAGCACAGATACGCAGTATTTT.

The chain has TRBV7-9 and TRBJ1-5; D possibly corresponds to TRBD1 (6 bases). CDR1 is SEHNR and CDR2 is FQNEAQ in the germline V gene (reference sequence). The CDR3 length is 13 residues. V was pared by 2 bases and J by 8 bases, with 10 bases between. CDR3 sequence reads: CASSLSGAKPQHF. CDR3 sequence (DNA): TGTGCCAGCAGCTTATCAGGGGCAAAGCCCCAGCATTTT.

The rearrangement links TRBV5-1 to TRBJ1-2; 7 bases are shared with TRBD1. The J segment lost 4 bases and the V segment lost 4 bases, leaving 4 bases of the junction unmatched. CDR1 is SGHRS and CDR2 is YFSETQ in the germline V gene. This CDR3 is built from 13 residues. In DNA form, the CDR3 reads TGCGCCAGCAGCCACGACAGGGTCTATGGCTACACCTTC. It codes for CASSHDRVYGYTF.

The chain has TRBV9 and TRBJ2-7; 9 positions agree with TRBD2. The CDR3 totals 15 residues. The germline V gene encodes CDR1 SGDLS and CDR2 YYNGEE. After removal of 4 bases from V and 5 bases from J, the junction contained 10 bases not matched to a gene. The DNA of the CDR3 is TGTGCCAGCAGCCCTTATAGCGGGGGAATCCACGAGCAGTACTTC. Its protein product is CASSPYSGGIHEQYF.

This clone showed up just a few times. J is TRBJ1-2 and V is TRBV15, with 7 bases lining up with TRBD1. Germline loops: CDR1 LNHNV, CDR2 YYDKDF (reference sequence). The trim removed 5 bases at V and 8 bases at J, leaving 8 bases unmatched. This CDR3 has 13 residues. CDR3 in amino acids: CATSPYRGSGYTF. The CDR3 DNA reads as TGTGCCACCAGCCCTTACAGGGGAAGCGGCTACACCTTC. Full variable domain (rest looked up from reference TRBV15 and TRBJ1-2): DAMVIQNPRYQVTQFGKPVTLSCSQTLNHNVMYWYQQKSSQAPKLLFHYYDKDFNNEADTPDNFQSRRPNTSFCFLDIRSPGLGDTAMYLCATSPYRGSGYTFGSGTRLTVV.

CDR3 sequence: CASSPLEAAKNIQYF. The CDR3 DNA follows: TGTGCCAGCTCCCCCCTCGAGGCGGCCAAAAACATTCAGTACTTC. The J gene is TRBJ2-4, the V gene TRBV18, with D hard to call. The V gene's germline CDR1 is KGHSH and CDR2 LQKENI. V lost 6 bases, J lost 1 base, and 13 bases lay in between. The CDR3 consists of 15 residues.

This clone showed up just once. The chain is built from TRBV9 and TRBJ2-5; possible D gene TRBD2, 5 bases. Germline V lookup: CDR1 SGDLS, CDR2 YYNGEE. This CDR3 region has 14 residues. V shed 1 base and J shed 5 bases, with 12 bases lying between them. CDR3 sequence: CASSVYASGETQYF. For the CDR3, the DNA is TGTGCCAGCAGCGTATATGCGTCGGGGGAGACCCAGTACTTC. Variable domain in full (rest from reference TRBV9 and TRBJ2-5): DSGVTQTPKHLITATGQRVTLRCSPRSGDLSVYWYQQSLDQGLQFLIQYYNGEERAKGNILERFSAQQFPDLHSELNLSSLELGDSALYFCASSVYASGETQYFGPGTRLLVL.

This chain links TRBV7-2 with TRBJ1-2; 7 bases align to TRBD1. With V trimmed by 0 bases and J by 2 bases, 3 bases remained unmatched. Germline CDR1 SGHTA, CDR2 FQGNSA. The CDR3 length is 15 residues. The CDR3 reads CASSLAGDRNYGYTF. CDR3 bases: TGTGCCAGCAGCTTAGCGGGGGACAGAAACTATGGCTACACCTTC. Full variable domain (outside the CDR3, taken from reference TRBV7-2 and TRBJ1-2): GAGVSQSPSNKVTEKGKDVELRCDPISGHTALYWYRQSLGQGLEFLIYFQGNSAPDKSGLPSDRFSAERTGGSVSTLTIQRTQQEDSAVYLCASSLAGDRNYGYTFGSGTRLTVV.